Given below is one T cell receptor beta chain in context. The antigen it binds to is not known. There are no base qualities to consult, and no much larger clone falls within one base. The library relied on PCR. The run used an Illumina HiSeq 2500. TCR libraries were prepared with molecular barcoding, using unique molecular identifiers to normalize TCRbeta repertoire quantification. TCRdb reanalyzed the raw reads on its own, using fastp at Q25 for trimming and MiXCR for clone calling, and kept in-frame beta chains. Entries that share a CDR3 protein sequence are merged under the most common genes and DNA. The sample has hundreds of thousands of distinct CDR3 sequences on record, approximately 14% of them singletons. Jointly, the top ten make up around 0.76% of the sample. The meaning of the sample's treatment or condition label: allogeneic hematopoietic cell transplantation with graft depleted of TCRalphabeta T cells and CD19 B cells. The children who served as transplant recipients had been given grafts of TCRalphabeta/CD19-depleted allogeneic hematopoietic cells.

The CDR3 starts with the cysteine, ends with the phenylalanine, and has 15 residues. Just CDR3 DNA is preserved here, 45 bases in frame from base 1. In the germline V gene, CDR1 corresponds to MDHEN and CDR2 to SYDVKM. Trimming leaves V shorter by 6 bases and J shorter by 1 base, with the junction holding 5 bases beyond the gene matches. The data were obtained in a study of T-cell reconstitution after alpha-beta-depleted transplantation in children (dated by TCRdb to 2016 to 2018). As for the study more broadly: Using TCR repertoire profiling, the study quantitatively followed how T-cell immune reconstitution unfolded in children after TCRalphabeta/CD19-depleted allogeneic hematopoietic cell transplantation. The paper's findings and limits, for the study overall: Apparently early alphabetaT-cell count recovery about two months after transplant reportedly relied on only several hundred rapidly expanded clones derived from non-depleted graft cells. Hyperexpanded clone frequencies declined over subsequent months; after one year, T-cell counts and TCRbeta diversity were mostly attributed to newly produced T cells. In some patients, the high TCRbeta diversity seen at day 60 was put down to recipient T cells and intrathymic progenitors that had survived conditioning.

The source of this sequence is a girl aged 2-10 years with congenital amegakaryocytic thrombocytopenia, due to receive a stem cell transplant. Sequenced here: PBMCs, sampled before TCRalphabeta/CD19-depleted stem cell transplant. The chain links TRBV28 with TRBJ2-4; 8 junctional bases match TRBD2. The nucleotide sequence reads as follows: TGTGCCAGCAGCCCGGGGGGGTGGGCCAAAAACATTCAGTACTTC. This is translated as CASSPGGWAKNIQYF.